Reported below is one T cell receptor (beta chain). Germline V gene data show CDR1 as LGHDT and CDR2 as YNNKEL (reference sequence). Trimming pared 4 bases from V and 0 bases from J, leaving 11 bases between. The CDR3 extends over 15 amino acids. The sample belongs to a study of blood T cell repertoires in COVID-19. In the study overall: Specimens from acute and convalescent COVID-19 originated in the United States, Italy and Spain. The cDNA or gDNA used as material had been derived from T cells, B-cell-depleted T cells, or PBMCs.

As originally analysed: Amplification with reference gene primers provided the estimates of nucleated cell counts. Method: immunoSEQ multiplex PCR; TCRdb's copy keeps in-frame clones and lacks some. The DNA gave D and trimming, while V, J and clone size come from that table. The sample consists of over 85,000 clones, nearly 90% of them appearing once. The sequence derives from a human donor in a cohort sampled during active COVID-19. The sample taken for sequencing was peripheral blood. The chain has TRBV3-1 (or the pseudogene TRBV3-2) and TRBJ2-3; D perhaps matches TRBD1 (6 bases). The CDR3 reads CASSPGQISTDTQYF. CDR3 nucleotides: TGTGCCAGCAGCCCCGGACAGATTAGCACAGATACGCAGTATTTT.